Here is one T cell receptor (beta chain) with its context. Its antigen remains unknown. PBMC libraries mostly used about 500 ng of input genomic DNA, with six replicates per sample. Measured with immunoSEQ multiplex PCR; TCRdb has only the in-frame clones, and not every one. This table holds nearly 8,000 clones, 60% to 80% found once. The sample originates from a study of neoadjuvant anti-PD-1 for oral cavity cancer. Study-wide context: Patients without progression got a fourth dose around day 43.

Study-wide results and limits: Only three patients per response group were TCR-analyzed; validation needed.

Specified time point: after neoadjuvant nivolumab, at surgical resection. Trimming at V came to 7 bases and at J to 5 bases, leaving 7 bases not matched to a gene. There are 13 residues in the CDR3. Per the germline V gene, CDR1 is LNHDA and CDR2 is SQIVND (reference sequence). The V call is TRBV19, the J call TRBJ1-1; 7 bases fit TRBD1. Sequenced material: PBMCs, taken after nivolumab (anti-PD-1) treatment. The TCR was taken from a person between 40 and 85 years old with oral cavity squamous cell carcinoma. The chain's CDR3 is CASIRQGLTEAFF. The CDR3, as DNA: TGTGCCAGTATCCGACAGGGTCTAACTGAAGCTTTCTTT. Combining the CDR3 with reference TRBV19 and TRBJ1-1 gives the whole variable domain DGGITQSPKYLFRKEGQNVTLSCEQNLNHDAMYWYRQDPGQGLRLIYYSQIVNDFQKGDIAEGYSVSREKKESFPLTVTSAQKNPTAFYLCASIRQGLTEAFFGQGTRLTVV.